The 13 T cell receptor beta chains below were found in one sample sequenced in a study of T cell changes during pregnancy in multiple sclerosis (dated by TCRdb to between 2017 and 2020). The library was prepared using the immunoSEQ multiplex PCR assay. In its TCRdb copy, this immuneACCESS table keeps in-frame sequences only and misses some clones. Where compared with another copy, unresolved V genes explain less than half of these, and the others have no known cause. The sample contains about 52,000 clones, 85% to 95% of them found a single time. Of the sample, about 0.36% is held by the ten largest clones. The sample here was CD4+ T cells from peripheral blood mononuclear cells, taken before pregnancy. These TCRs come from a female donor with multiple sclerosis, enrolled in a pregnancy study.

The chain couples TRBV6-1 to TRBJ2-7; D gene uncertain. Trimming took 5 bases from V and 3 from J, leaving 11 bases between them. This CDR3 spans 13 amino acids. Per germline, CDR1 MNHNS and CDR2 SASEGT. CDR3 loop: CASSQAFGYEQYF. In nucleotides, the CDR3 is TGTGCCAGCAGTCAGGCTTTCGGCTACGAGCAGTACTTC.

The CDR3 reads CASSQDPSGRTDTQYF. CDR3 DNA: TGCGCCAGCAGCCAGGACCCTAGCGGGAGAACAGATACGCAGTATTTT. The V call is TRBV4-1, the J call TRBJ2-3; TRBD2 agrees at 10 bases. V trimming: 3 bases; J trimming: 3 bases; junction bases outside the gene matches: 6. The germline CDR1 and CDR2 sequences are MGHRA and YSYEKL. This CDR3 region has 16 residues.

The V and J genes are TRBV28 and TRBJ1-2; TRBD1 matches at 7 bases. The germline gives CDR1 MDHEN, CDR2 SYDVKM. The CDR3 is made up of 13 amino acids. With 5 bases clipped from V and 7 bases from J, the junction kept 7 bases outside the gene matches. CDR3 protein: CASSVGQRRGYTF. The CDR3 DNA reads TGTGCCAGCAGTGTGGGACAGCGTCGTGGCTACACCTTC.

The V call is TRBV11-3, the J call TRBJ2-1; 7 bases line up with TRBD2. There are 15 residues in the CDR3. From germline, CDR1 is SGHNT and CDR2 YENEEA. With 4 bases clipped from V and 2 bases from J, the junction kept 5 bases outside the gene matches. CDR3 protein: CASSSSGVTYNEQFF. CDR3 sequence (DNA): TGTGCCAGCAGCTCGAGCGGGGTTACCTACAATGAGCAGTTCTTC. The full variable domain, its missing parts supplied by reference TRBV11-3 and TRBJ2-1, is EAGVVQSPRYKIIEKKQPVAFWCNPISGHNTLYWYLQNLGQGPELLIRYENEEAVDDSQLPKDRFSAERLKGVDSTLKIQPAELGDSAVYLCASSSSGVTYNEQFFGPGTRLTVL.

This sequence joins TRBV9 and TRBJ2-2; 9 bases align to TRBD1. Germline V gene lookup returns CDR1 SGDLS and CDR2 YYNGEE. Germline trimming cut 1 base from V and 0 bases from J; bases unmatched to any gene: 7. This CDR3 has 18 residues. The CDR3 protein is CASSVFGTGTSNTGELFF. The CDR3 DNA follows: TGTGCCAGCAGCGTATTCGGGACAGGGACCTCGAACACCGGGGAGCTGTTTTTT.

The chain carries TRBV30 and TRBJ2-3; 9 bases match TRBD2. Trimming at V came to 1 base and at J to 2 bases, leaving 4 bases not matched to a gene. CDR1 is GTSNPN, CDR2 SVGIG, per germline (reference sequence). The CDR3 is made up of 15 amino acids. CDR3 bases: TGTGCCTGGAGTGGTAGCGGGAGTCTCACAGATACGCAGTATTTT. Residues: CAWSGSGSLTDTQYF.

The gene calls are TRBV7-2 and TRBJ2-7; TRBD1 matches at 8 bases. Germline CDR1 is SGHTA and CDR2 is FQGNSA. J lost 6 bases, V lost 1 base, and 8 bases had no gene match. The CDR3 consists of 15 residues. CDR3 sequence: CASSLGRTGLGEQYF. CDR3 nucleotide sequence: TGTGCCAGCAGCTTAGGGAGGACAGGGCTGGGCGAGCAGTACTTC.

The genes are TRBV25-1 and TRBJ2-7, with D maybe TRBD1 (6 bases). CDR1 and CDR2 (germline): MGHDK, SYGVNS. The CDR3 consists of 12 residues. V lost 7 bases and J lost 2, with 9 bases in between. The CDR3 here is CASKGETYEQYF. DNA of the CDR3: TGTGCCAGCAAGGGGGAAACCTACGAGCAGTACTTC.

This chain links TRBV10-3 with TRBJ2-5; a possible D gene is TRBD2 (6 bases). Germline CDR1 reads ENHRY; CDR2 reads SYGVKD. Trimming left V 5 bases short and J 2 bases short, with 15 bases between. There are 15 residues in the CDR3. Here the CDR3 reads CAISMGHGGQETQYF. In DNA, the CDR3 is TGTGCCATCAGTATGGGTCACGGGGGACAAGAGACCCAGTACTTC.

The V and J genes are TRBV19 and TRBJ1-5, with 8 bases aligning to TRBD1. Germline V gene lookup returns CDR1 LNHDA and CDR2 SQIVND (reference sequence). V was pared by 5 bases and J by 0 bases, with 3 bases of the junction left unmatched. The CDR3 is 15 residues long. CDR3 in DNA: TGTGCCAGTAGTTACAGGGGGTTTAGCAATCAGCCCCAGCATTTT. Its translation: CASSYRGFSNQPQHF.

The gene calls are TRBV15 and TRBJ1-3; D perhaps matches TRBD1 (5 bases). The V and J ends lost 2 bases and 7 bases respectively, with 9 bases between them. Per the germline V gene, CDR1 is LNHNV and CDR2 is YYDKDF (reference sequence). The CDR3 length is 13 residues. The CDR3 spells CATSRQGGNTIYF. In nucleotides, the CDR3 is TGTGCCACCAGCAGACAGGGCGGTAACACCATATATTTT.

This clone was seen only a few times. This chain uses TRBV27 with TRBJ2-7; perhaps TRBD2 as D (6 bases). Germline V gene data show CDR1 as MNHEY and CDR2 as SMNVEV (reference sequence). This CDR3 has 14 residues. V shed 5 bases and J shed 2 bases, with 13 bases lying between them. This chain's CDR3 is CASSLVGRPYEQYF. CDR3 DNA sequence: TGTGCCAGCAGTCTAGTAGGGAGGCCCTACGAGCAGTACTTC.

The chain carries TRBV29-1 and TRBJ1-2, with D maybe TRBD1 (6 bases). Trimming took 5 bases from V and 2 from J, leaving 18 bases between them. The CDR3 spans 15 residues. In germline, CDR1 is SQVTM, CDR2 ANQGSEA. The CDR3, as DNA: TGCAGCGTTTTCCTCGTGGCAGGGGTCAACTATGGCTACACCTTC. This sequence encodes CSVFLVAGVNYGYTF.